These T cell receptor beta chains were read from a single sample in a study of blood T cells in healthy people across ages. TCRdb passed the 5' RACE reads through MiXCR, listing each CDR3 protein once. The sample has more than 800,000 distinct CDR3 sequences; 35% to 55% are singletons. Sequencing was performed on blood. The receptors were sampled from a woman between 55 and 75 years old in good health. Each CDR3 is given with its conserved first and last residue. The D gene is left open where the match is weak. The listing skips clone size in some rows; elsewhere it reads once, few, many or a size class.

TRBJ2-7 TRBV5-1 NA TRBD2 TGCGCCAGCAGCTTGGAGCCTAGCGGGGGCCGTTCCTACGAGCAGTACTTC CASSLEPSGGRSYEQYF
TRBJ2-7 TRBV21-1 once NA TGTGCCAGCAGCACCCCACGGGGCTACAATGAGCAGTACTTC CASSTPRGYNEQYF
TRBJ2-7 TRBV20-1 NA NA TGCAGTGCCGCACAGGGTCCTTACGAGCAGTACTTC CSAAQGPYEQYF
TRBJ2-1 TRBV20-1 NA TRBD2 TGCAGTGCTAGCCCCGAGGGGACTAGCCGCCATGAGCAGTTCTTC CSASPEGTSRHEQFF
TRBJ1-6 TRBV7-9 NA NA TGTGCCAGCAGACCACCGGAGGGGGATTCACCCCTCCACTTT CASRPPEGDSPLHF
TRBJ2-5 TRBV6-2/TRBV6-3 NA NA TGTGCCAGCAGTCCGACTTACCAAGAGACCCAGTACTTC CASSPTYQETQYF
TRBJ2-7 TRBV5-6 many NA TGTGCCAGCAGCTTAGGCGGCGGGGCCTCCTACGAGCAGTACTTC CASSLGGGASYEQYF
TRBJ2-7 TRBV12-3/TRBV12-4 NA TRBD2 TGTGCCAGCAGTTCCGCTTCGACTAGCGGGGCCTACGAGCAGTACTTC CASSSASTSGAYEQYF
TRBJ2-2 TRBV5-1 NA NA TGCGCCAGCAGCTTAGACACTCCGAGGACCGGGGAGCTGTTTTTT CASSLDTPRTGELFF
TRBJ2-7 TRBV7-9 few TRBD1 TGTGCCAGCAGCTTAACGGGGGGACAGGGGAGCAACGAGCAGTACTTC CASSLTGGQGSNEQYF
TRBJ2-3 TRBV18 NA TRBD1 TGTGCCAGCTCCCTTGACAGGGATGAGACAGATACGCAGTATTTT CASSLDRDETDTQYF
TRBJ1-6 TRBV7-9 few NA TGTGCCAGCAGCCAACGGGGGGCCGGCCTCAATTCACCCCTCCACTTT CASSQRGAGLNSPLHF
TRBJ1-2 TRBV18 few NA TGTGCCAGCTCACCTGGACGGGCCCAGGGGAGAGGCTACACCTTC CASSPGRAQGRGYTF
TRBJ2-5 TRBV29-1 few TRBD1 TGCAGCTACGGGACAGGCCAAGAGACCCAGTACTTC CSYGTGQETQYF
TRBJ1-1 TRBV20-1 many TRBD1 TGCAGTGCTAGGGGACAGTTGAACACTGAAGCTTTCTTT CSARGQLNTEAFF
TRBJ2-3 TRBV12-3/TRBV12-4 NA NA TGTGCCAGCAGTAATGTCGGCACAGATACGCAGTATTTT CASSNVGTDTQYF
TRBJ2-7 TRBV4-2 NA TRBD2 TGTGCCAGCAGCCAAGACGGACTAGCGGGAGGGCCTAACTACGAGCAGTACTTC CASSQDGLAGGPNYEQYF
TRBJ2-5 TRBV29-1 NA TRBD1 TGCAGCGTTGAAGATGGACAGGGTACAAGGGAGCAGTACTTC CSVEDGQGTREQYF
TRBJ2-5 TRBV27 once TRBD2 TGTGCCAGCAGTTTATTCTCCCGACTAGCGGGGCCGGTATATGAGCAGTACTTC CASSLFSRLAGPVYEQYF
TRBJ2-7 TRBV7-9 NA TRBD1 TGTGCCAGCAGCTTTCCGGACAGGTCCTACGAGCAGTACTTC CASSFPDRSYEQYF
TRBJ1-2 TRBV10-3 NA NA TGTGCCACCACCGACAGGAACTATGGCTACACCTTC CATTDRNYGYTF
TRBJ2-1 TRBV20-1 NA TRBD2 TGCAGTGTTCCTTTTGGGAGGGCCCGTGAAAATGAGCAGTTCTTC CSVPFGRARENEQFF
TRBJ2-3 TRBV11-2 NA TRBD2 TGTGCCAGCAGCTTAGTGGTAGCGGGTAGAGATACGCAGTATTTT CASSLVVAGRDTQYF
TRBJ2-6 TRBV2 few NA TGTGCCAGCAGTGCGTGGGTCGGGGCCAACGTCCTGACTTTC CASSAWVGANVLTF
TRBJ1-5 TRBV13 NA NA TGTGCCAGCAGCTTAAGGGGGACTTCGGGTCAGCCCCAGCATTTT CASSLRGTSGQPQHF
TRBJ2-5 TRBV7-3 NA TRBD1 TGTGCCAGCAGCTCATTAACAGGGGTCGCATCCTACAATGAGCAGTACTTC CASSSLTGVASYNEQYF
TRBJ1-2 TRBV27 few NA TGTGCCAGCAAACGGTTGGGGGGCCAAAACTATGGCTACACCTTC CASKRLGGQNYGYTF
TRBJ2-5 TRBV20-1 NA TRBD2 TGCAGTGCTAGTTCGGGAGGGAGGGATGAGCAGTACTTC CSASSGGRDEQYF
TRBJ1-5 TRBV2 NA NA TGTGCCAGCAGTGACCGGACGGCATCCGGGCCCCAGCATTTT CASSDRTASGPQHF
TRBJ1-5 TRBV2 NA NA TGTGCCAGCAAAGTGGACTCCAGCAATCAGCCCCAGCATTTT CASKVDSSNQPQHF
TRBJ2-7 TRBV25-1 NA NA TGTGCCAGCAGCCGAAACGATCAGGAATCCTCCGACGAGCAGTACTTC CASSRNDQESSDEQYF
TRBJ2-7 TRBV4-2 NA NA TGTGCCAGCAGCCAGAGTGGAGGTCACTACGAGCAGTACTTC CASSQSGGHYEQYF
TRBJ2-7 TRBV12-3/TRBV12-4 NA TRBD1 TGTGCCAGCAGTATAGACGGGACAGGAAATTACGAGCAGTACTTC CASSIDGTGNYEQYF
TRBJ2-7 TRBV6-1 NA NA TGTGCCAGCAGTGAAAGGTTCGCAGGGAGCTACGAGCAGTACTTC CASSERFAGSYEQYF
TRBJ2-1 TRBV7-6 NA TRBD2 TGTGCTAGCAGCTTGGGGACTAGCGGGCCCGCCTCCTACAATGAGGGGTTCTTC CASSLGTSGPASYNEGFF
TRBJ2-1 TRBV30 NA TRBD2 TGTGCCTGGAGTTTTGGGGCAGGGAGGGATGAGCAGTTCTTC CAWSFGAGRDEQFF
TRBJ2-7 TRBV7-9 few NA TGTGCCAGCAGTTCCGGCGGTCTCGAGCAGTACTTC CASSSGGLEQYF
TRBJ1-1 TRBV6-2/TRBV6-3 NA NA TGTGCCAGCAGTTTAGGATTGCTCGGTGAAGCTTTCTTT CASSLGLLGEAFF
TRBJ1-2 TRBV3-1 NA TRBD1 TGTGCCGGCAGCTTCGGACAGGGGGCGGATGGCTACACCTTC CAGSFGQGADGYTF
TRBJ2-3 TRBV29-1 NA NA TGCAGCGTTGCCTCAGGGGCAGCAAGCGTCCGCCCGCAGTATTTT CSVASGAASVRPQYF
TRBJ1-5 TRBV10-3 few TRBD1 TGTGCCATCAGTGGGGGACAGAGCAATCAGCCCCAGCATTTT CAISGGQSNQPQHF
TRBJ2-7 TRBV20-1 NA TRBD2 TGCAGTGCTAGAGATCCGGAGCGGGGCTACTACGAGCAGTACTTC CSARDPERGYYEQYF
TRBJ2-2 TRBV28 NA NA TGTGCCAGCAGTTACCGTAGAGGGACACCCATCACCGGGGAGCTGTTTTTT CASSYRRGTPITGELFF
TRBJ2-3 TRBV6-5 NA NA TGTGCCAGCAGTTACGCCAGTCCCACAGATACGCAGTATTTT CASSYASPTDTQYF
TRBJ2-1 TRBV20-1 NA NA TGCAGTGCTAGGGGGCTAGCTAATGAGCAGTTCTTC CSARGLANEQFF
TRBJ1-1 TRBV27 NA NA TGTGCCAACGAACTTAAATCGAACACTGAAGCTTTCTTT CANELKSNTEAFF
TRBJ1-1 TRBV27 NA NA TGTGCCAGCAGTTCCGGGACAACGAATTGGGAAGCTTTCTTT CASSSGTTNWEAFF
TRBJ2-7 TRBV10-3 few NA TGTGCCATCAGGGGGGAACAGGTCGCCTACGAGCAGTACTTC CAIRGEQVAYEQYF
TRBJ2-6 TRBV28 NA NA TGTGCCAGCCTCCTAAGCTCTGGGGCCAACGTCCTGACTTTC CASLLSSGANVLTF
TRBJ2-5 TRBV6-2/TRBV6-3 NA NA TGTGCCAGCAGTCACACAGTGGAGACCCAGTACTTC CASSHTVETQYF
TRBJ2-1 TRBV12-3/TRBV12-4 NA TRBD2 TGTGCCAGCAGTCCGGGACTAGCGGGAGGGCCTAGTCTAAATGAGCAGTTCTTC CASSPGLAGGPSLNEQFF
TRBJ2-1 TRBV12-3/TRBV12-4 NA TRBD2 TGTGCCAGCAGTTTACGATCCGGCGGGACTAGCGGGAGGTCATCCTACAATGAGCAGTTCTTC CASSLRSGGTSGRSSYNEQFF
TRBJ1-2 TRBV12-3/TRBV12-4 NA NA TGTGCCAGCAGTGGGGGGGGTGGGTACTATGGCTACACCTTC CASSGGGGYYGYTF
TRBJ2-7 TRBV27 NA NA TGTGCCAGCAGTTGGGTTGGCAGGGTTGGCGAGCAGTACTTC CASSWVGRVGEQYF
TRBJ2-3 TRBV27 NA NA TGTGCCGGCAGTTTATGGGACAAGGCTGGAGATACGCAGTATTTT CAGSLWDKAGDTQYF
TRBJ2-3 TRBV7-8 once NA TGTGCCAGCAGCTTAGGGAGGACTTACGACTGCTCTAGCACAGATACGCAGTATTTT CASSLGRTYDCSSTDTQYF
TRBJ2-7 TRBV3-1 NA TRBD1 TGTGCCAGCAGCCCCGGGACAGGGGGCGGATTGGAGCAGTACTTC CASSPGTGGGLEQYF
TRBJ1-1 TRBV2 NA NA TGTGCCAGCAGGCTGAGGGGGGGGAACACTGAAGCTTTCTTT CASRLRGGNTEAFF
TRBJ2-5 TRBV20-1 once NA TGCAGTGCTAGAGACCCGAGAGGGTTTCAAGAGACCCAGTACTTC CSARDPRGFQETQYF